This T cell receptor (beta chain) was recorded in a study of CD8 T cells in Susac syndrome. CDR3 length: 15 residues. CDR1 and CDR2 (germline): MDHEN, SYDVKM. Trimming left V 5 bases short and J 4 bases short, with 12 bases between. After extraction with the RNeasy kit, roughly 0.5 to 1 ug of the RNA was reverse transcribed using random hexamers. TCRdb processed the immunoSEQ multiplex PCR reads anew with MiXCR; each CDR3 protein has one entry. Found here are more than 200,000 distinct CDR3 sequences, 94% of them singletons; the top ten hold over 0.15%. Sequenced sample: CD4+ T cells from PBMCs. This sequence was found in a human donor with Susac syndrome. The J gene is TRBJ2-6, the V gene TRBV28, with D uncertain. CDR3 bases: TGTGCCAGCAGTCACTGGCAGAAAGGGGCCAACGTCCTGACTTTC. It yields the protein CASSHWQKGANVLTF.